This is a list of T cell receptor beta chains from one sample in a study of CD8+ T cells in alopecia areata. TCRdb keeps only in-frame clones here, not all; method: immunoSEQ multiplex PCR. Here the sample spans some 120,000 clones, under 65% being singletons. The sequences come from CD4+ T cells sorted from blood, collected at week 4, from a patient treated with tofacitinib. Receptor source: a human donor with alopecia areata. Both conserved end residues are trimmed from each CDR3.

TRBJ1-1,TRBV29-1,SVGQKEAF
TRBJ2-1,TRBV4-2,ASSQDHTSSNEQF
TRBJ1-5,TRBV19,ASRAGTGGSNQPQH
TRBJ2-7,TRBV7-8,ASSLIYEQY
TRBJ1-2,TRBV7-9,ASSPRQGNYGYT
TRBJ2-3,TRBV28,ASSLLVGTHTQY
TRBJ1-5,TRBV15,ATRTGYYSNQPQH
TRBJ2-6,TRBV27,ASSPPGANVLT
TRBJ2-5,TRBV29-1,SVEGSGETQY
TRBJ1-5,TRBV27,ASRPDSPNQPQH
TRBJ2-1,TRBV18,ASSPLSAYNEQF
TRBJ2-1,TRBV30,AWSRAGVGEQF
TRBJ2-7,TRBV28,ASSLTGREQY
TRBJ2-5,TRBV19,ASSIVGGTYQETQY
TRBJ2-3,TRBV29-1,SVEDRHTDTQY
TRBJ2-5,TRBV5-1,ASSLFGEETQY
TRBJ1-2,TRBV9,ASSVAGRTSEGYT
TRBJ2-4,TRBV4-1,ASSHQGIQY
TRBJ2-3,TRBV10-3,AISGTVSTDTQY
TRBJ2-3,TRBV25-1,ASGGLAGATDTQY
TRBJ1-1,TRBV7-9,ASSRDSVRGTEAF
TRBJ2-1,TRBV5-1,ASRGGTTGEEQF
TRBJ2-1,TRBV7-3,ASSLDRRDEQF
TRBJ1-2,TRBV30,AWSLEGSVGYT
TRBJ1-1,TRBV7-6,ASSSDVNTEAF
TRBJ1-1,TRBV5-1,ASSSLQDGTEAF
TRBJ2-1,TRBV2,ASRASGSYNEQF
TRBJ2-7,TRBV5-6,ASRPGGRSSEQY
TRBJ2-5,TRBV29-1,SVGVETQY
TRBJ2-2,TRBV30,AWNGGRNTGELF
TRBJ2-3,TRBV9,ASSVSWTDTQY
TRBJ2-3,TRBV30,AWSVRGSPDTQY
TRBJ1-1,TRBV11-2,ASSLRTGVNTEAF
TRBJ2-5,TRBV4-2,ASSQEPSGGLQETQY
TRBJ2-5,TRBV4-3,ASSQDGQPQETQY
TRBJ2-5,TRBV5-1,ASSLIGQRETQY
TRBJ2-2,TRBV6-5,AGRESGTGELF
TRBJ2-3,TRBV7-9,ASSLEKGGWATDTQY
TRBJ2-3,TRBV25-1,ASSDARGTDTQY
TRBJ2-5,TRBV7-2,ASSHERGGQETQY